Listed below are T cell receptor beta chains from one sample, sequenced in a study of T cell repertoires in cytomegalovirus infection. Via MiXCR, TCRdb re-called the reads, giving one row per CDR3 protein. This table has about 460,000 distinct CDR3 sequences, about 11% appearing once. The specimen sequenced was PBMCs. Receptors were obtained from a human donor in good health (CMV status not recorded). Some clones in this sample may be carry-over from other donors' samples. Each CDR3 is given with its conserved first and last residue. The order of the fields is D gene, J gene, V gene, clone size, CDR3 DNA, CDR3 protein. The D gene is left open where the match is weak. Clone sizes are given selectively: once, few, many, or a class where the clone is expanded.

>.|TRBJ2-1|TRBV10-3|many
TGTGCCATCAGTGAGTCGAGGACTCCTACCAAGGATGAGCAGTTCTTC
CAISESRTPTKDEQFF
>TRBD1|TRBJ2-6|TRBV7-2|many
TGTGCCAGCAGCATCCAGGGGGCGCTCGGGGCCAACGTCCTGACTTTC
CASSIQGALGANVLTF
>.|TRBJ2-7|TRBV6-1|.
TGTGCCAGCAGTGAGTTGGGAGCCGCATCCTACGAGCAGTACTTC
CASSELGAASYEQYF
>.|TRBJ2-1|TRBV19|few
TGTGCCAGTAGTCCGCGAGGAATGAGGGGCAATGAGCAGTTCTTC
CASSPRGMRGNEQFF
>.|TRBJ2-3|TRBV30|.
TGTGCCTGGAGTGGCTGGGTCGGCACAGATACGCAGTATTTT
CAWSGWVGTDTQYF
>TRBD1|TRBJ1-6|TRBV19|many
TGTGCCAGTAGTGCGGGACAGGGTAATTCACCCCTCCACTTT
CASSAGQGNSPLHF
>TRBD2|TRBJ2-1|TRBV7-3|many
TGTGCCAGCAGCTTCGGCCAGCGGGGGAATGAGCAGTTCTTC
CASSFGQRGNEQFF
>.|TRBJ2-3|TRBV6-1|many
TGTGCCAGCAGTGAAGGACGGGGGTGGCTCACAGATACGCAGTATTTT
CASSEGRGWLTDTQYF
>TRBD2|TRBJ2-7|TRBV19|few
TGTGCCAGTAGTTGGGAAGGGACTAGCGGGACCTACGAGCAGTACTTC
CASSWEGTSGTYEQYF
>TRBD1|TRBJ2-3|TRBV2|.
TGTGCCACCCTGGAGACAGGGGCTTTCACAGATACGCAGTATTTT
CATLETGAFTDTQYF
>TRBD2|TRBJ2-4|TRBV6-1|many
TGTGCCAGCAGTGCTAGCGGGATAAAAAACATTCAGTACTTC
CASSASGIKNIQYF
>TRBD2|TRBJ2-1|TRBV6-5|.
TGTGGCAGCAGTTGGACGGGGGGGCCCGAGTCCTACAATGAGCAGTTCTTC
CGSSWTGGPESYNEQFF
>.|TRBJ1-6|TRBV7-2|many
TGTGCCAGCAGCTTACGCAGGGAGGCTTTGGAGTCCAATTCACCCCTCCACTTT
CASSLRREALESNSPLHF
>.|TRBJ1-6|TRBV6-1|.
TGTGCCAGCACGGGGCCCGGAGGCAATTCACCCCTCCACTTT
CASTGPGGNSPLHF
>.|TRBJ1-1|TRBV28|many
TGTGCCAGCAGCTGGGGGCAGGGGATCACTGAAGCTTTCTTT
CASSWGQGITEAFF
>.|TRBJ1-2|TRBV6-2/TRBV6-3|many
TGTGCCAGCAGAGGGGACGGCTATGGCTACACCTTC
CASRGDGYGYTF
>TRBD1|TRBJ1-1|TRBV4-1|many
TGCGCCAGCAGCCGCCACAGGGGGGTCACTGAAGCTTTCTTT
CASSRHRGVTEAFF
>.|TRBJ2-5|TRBV20-1|few
TGCAGTGCTAGAGGCCCCCTCCAAGAGACCCAGTACTTC
CSARGPLQETQYF
>.|TRBJ1-1|TRBV5-1|few
TGCGCCAGCAGCCCTGGGGGGCTTGGAGCTTTCTTT
CASSPGGLGAFF
>.|TRBJ1-2|TRBV20-1|few
TGCAGTGCTAGGGACCGAAGCTATGGCTACACCTTC
CSARDRSYGYTF
>TRBD1|TRBJ2-1|TRBV29-1|many
TGCAGCGTTGGGACCGACAGGGGCCAGAATGAGCAGTTCTTC
CSVGTDRGQNEQFF
>.|TRBJ1-6|TRBV7-6|.
TGTGCCAGCAGCTTACTGCCGGGCAGCTCCTATAATTCACCCCTCCACTTT
CASSLLPGSSYNSPLHF
>.|TRBJ2-5|TRBV29-1|few
TGCAGCGTCCGACTGGAGGTGGAGACCCAGTACTTC
CSVRLEVETQYF
>.|TRBJ1-1|TRBV28|many
TGTGCCAGCAGTTTCGGGACGCTGAACACTGAAGCTTTCTTT
CASSFGTLNTEAFF
>TRBD1|TRBJ2-6|TRBV9|few
TGTGCCAGCAGCGCCTACGGGACAGGGGGCTCAGGGGCCAACGTCCTGACTTTC
CASSAYGTGGSGANVLTF
>.|TRBJ1-5|TRBV27|few
TGTGCCAGCAGTCTTTGGGCAGGGCGCAATCAGCCCCAGCATTTT
CASSLWAGRNQPQHF
>TRBD2|TRBJ2-1|TRBV20-1|.
TGCGGCGGGGCGGGGGGATACAATGAGCAGTTCTTC
CGGAGGYNEQFF
>.|TRBJ2-2|TRBV7-9|few
TGTGCCAGCAGCCCGAGTAGCGGTATGAACACCGGGGAGCTGTTTTTT
CASSPSSGMNTGELFF
>.|TRBJ1-2|TRBV28|many
TGTGCCATCAGAAACATGGGGGAAGACTACACCTTC
CAIRNMGEDYTF
>.|TRBJ1-2|TRBV5-5|.
TGTGCCAGCAGCTTGTCTTCCACTCAGGCGTATGGCTACACCTTC
CASSLSSTQAYGYTF
>TRBD2|TRBJ2-7|TRBV6-1|.
TGTGCCAGCAAACTAGCGGGAGATATGGACGAGCAGTACTTC
CASKLAGDMDEQYF